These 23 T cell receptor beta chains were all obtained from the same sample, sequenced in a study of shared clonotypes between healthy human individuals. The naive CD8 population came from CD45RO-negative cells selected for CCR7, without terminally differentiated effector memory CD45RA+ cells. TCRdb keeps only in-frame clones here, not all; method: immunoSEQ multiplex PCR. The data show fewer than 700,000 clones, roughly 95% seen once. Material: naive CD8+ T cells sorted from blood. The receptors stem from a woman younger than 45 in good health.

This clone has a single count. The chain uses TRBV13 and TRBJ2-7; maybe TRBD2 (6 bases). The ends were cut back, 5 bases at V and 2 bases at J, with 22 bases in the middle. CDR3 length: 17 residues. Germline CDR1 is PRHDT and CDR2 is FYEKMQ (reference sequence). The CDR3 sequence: CASSRTPGWGTPYEQYF. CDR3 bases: TGTGCCAGCAGCAGAACTCCTGGTTGGGGGACTCCCTACGAGCAGTACTTC.

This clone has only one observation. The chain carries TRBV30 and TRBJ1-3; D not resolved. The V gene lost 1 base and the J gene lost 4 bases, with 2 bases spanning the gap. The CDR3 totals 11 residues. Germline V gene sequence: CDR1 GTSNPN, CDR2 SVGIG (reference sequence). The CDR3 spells CAWSEGNTIYF. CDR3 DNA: TGTGCCTGGAGTGAAGGAAACACCATATATTTT.

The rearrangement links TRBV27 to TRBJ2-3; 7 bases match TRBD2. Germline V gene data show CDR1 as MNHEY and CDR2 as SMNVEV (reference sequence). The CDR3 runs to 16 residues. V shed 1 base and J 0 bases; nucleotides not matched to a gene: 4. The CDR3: CASSLLSSGSTDTQYF. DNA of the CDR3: TGTGCCAGCAGTTTATTGTCTAGCGGAAGCACAGATACGCAGTATTTT.

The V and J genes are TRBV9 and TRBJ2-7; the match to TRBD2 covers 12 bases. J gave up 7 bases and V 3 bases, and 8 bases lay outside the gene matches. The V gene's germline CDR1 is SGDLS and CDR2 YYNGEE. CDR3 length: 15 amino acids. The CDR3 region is CASSGRLAGELEQYF. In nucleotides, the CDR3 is TGTGCCAGCAGCGGAAGACTAGCGGGAGAATTGGAGCAGTACTTC.

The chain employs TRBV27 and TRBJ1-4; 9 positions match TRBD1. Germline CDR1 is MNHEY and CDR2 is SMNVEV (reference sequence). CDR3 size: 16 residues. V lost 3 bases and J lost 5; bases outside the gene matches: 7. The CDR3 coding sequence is TGTGCCAGCAGTTTTCTGGGACAGGGCTTGAATGAAAAACTGTTTTTT. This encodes CASSFLGQGLNEKLFF.

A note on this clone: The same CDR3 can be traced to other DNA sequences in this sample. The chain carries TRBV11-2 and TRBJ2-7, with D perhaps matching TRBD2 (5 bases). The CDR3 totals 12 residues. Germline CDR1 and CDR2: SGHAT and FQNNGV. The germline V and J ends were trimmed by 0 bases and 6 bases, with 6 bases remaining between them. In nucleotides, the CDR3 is TGTGCCAGCAGCTTAGACAGCGGCGAGCAGTACTTC. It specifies CASSLDSGEQYF. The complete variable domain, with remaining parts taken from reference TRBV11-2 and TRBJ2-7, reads EAGVAQSPRYKIIEKRQSVAFWCNPISGHATLYWYQQILGQGPKLLIQFQNNGVVDDSQLPKDRFSAERLKGVDSTLKIQPAKLEDSAVYLCASSLDSGEQYFGPGTRLTVT.

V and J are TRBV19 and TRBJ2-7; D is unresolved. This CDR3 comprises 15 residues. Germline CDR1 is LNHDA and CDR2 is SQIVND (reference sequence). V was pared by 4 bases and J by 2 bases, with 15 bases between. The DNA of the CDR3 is TGTGCCAGTAGTAGACTGGCCGGGCCTCCCTACGAGCAGTACTTC. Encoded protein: CASSRLAGPPYEQYF. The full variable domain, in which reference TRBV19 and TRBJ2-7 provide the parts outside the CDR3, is DGGITQSPKYLFRKEGQNVTLSCEQNLNHDAMYWYRQDPGQGLRLIYYSQIVNDFQKGDIAEGYSVSREKKESFPLTVTSAQKNPTAFYLCASSRLAGPPYEQYFGPGTRLTVT.

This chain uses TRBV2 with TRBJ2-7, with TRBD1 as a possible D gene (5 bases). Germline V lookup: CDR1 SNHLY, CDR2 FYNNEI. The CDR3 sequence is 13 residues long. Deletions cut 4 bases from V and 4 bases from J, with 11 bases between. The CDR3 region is CASSAAGQYEQYF. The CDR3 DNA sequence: TGTGCCAGCAGTGCGGCAGGGCAATACGAGCAGTACTTC.

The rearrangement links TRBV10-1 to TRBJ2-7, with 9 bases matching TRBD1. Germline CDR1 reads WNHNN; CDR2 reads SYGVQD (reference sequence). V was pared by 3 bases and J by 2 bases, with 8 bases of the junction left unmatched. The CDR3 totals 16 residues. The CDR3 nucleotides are TGCGCCAGCAGTGATCCCGCAGGGACAGGGACCTACGAGCAGTACTTC. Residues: CASSDPAGTGTYEQYF.

CDR3 protein: CASSLDRGAGNTIYF. The CDR3 DNA reads as TGTGCCAGCAGCTTGGACAGGGGAGCAGGAAACACCATATATTTT. The rearrangement uses TRBV5-4 and TRBJ1-3; 7 bases fit TRBD1. V trimming: 0 bases; J trimming: 4 bases; junction bases outside the gene matches: 4. The CDR3 runs 15 residues. Germline-derived CDR1 and CDR2 are SGHNT and YYREEE (reference sequence).

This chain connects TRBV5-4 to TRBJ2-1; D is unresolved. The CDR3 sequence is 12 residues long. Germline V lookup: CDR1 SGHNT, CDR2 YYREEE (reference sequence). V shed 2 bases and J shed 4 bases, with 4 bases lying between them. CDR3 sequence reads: CASSFQYNEQFF. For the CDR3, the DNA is TGTGCCAGCAGCTTTCAGTACAATGAGCAGTTCTTC.

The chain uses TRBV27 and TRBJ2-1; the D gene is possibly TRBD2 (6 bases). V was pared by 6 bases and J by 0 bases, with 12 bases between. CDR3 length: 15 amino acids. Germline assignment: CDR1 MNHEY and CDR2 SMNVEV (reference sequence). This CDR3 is CASRTRSSSYNEQFF. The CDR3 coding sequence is TGTGCCAGCAGGACTAGGTCAAGCTCCTACAATGAGCAGTTCTTC.

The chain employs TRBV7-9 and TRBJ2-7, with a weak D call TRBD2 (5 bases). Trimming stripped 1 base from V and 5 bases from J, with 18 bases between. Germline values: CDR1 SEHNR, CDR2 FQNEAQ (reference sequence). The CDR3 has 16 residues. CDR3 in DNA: TGTGCCAGCAGCTTAGTGATGGGCAGTCAGACTAACGAGCAGTACTTC. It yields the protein CASSLVMGSQTNEQYF.

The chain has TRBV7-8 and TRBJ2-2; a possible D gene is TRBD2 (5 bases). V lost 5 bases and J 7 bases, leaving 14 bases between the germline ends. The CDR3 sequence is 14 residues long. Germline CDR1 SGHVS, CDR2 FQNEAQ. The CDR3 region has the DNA TGTGCCAGCAGCGGCGCGGGCTTTAGCGGGGAGCTGTTTTTT. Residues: CASSGAGFSGELFF. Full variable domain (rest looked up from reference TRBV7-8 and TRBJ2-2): GAGVSQSPRYKVAKRGQDVALRCDPISGHVSLFWYQQALGQGPEFLTYFQNEAQLDKSGLPSDRFFAERPEGSVSTLKIQRTQQEDSAVYLCASSGAGFSGELFFGEGSRLTVL.

CDR3 DNA sequence: TGTGCCAGCAGCTTAGGCCCGGCTAGCGGCACCTACGAGCAGTACTTC. Amino acids: CASSLGPASGTYEQYF. The chain has TRBV7-2 and TRBJ2-7; TRBD2 matches at 7 bases. The CDR3 is made up of 16 amino acids. Losses at the gene ends were 1 base for V and 2 bases for J; bases not matched to a gene: 8. Germline V gene data show CDR1 as SGHTA and CDR2 as FQGNSA.

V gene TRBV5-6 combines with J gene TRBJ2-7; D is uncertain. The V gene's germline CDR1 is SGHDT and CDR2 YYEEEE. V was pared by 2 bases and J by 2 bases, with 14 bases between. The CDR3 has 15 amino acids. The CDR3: CASSLGLTETYEQYF. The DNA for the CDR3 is TGTGCCAGCAGCTTAGGCCTAACGGAGACCTACGAGCAGTACTTC.

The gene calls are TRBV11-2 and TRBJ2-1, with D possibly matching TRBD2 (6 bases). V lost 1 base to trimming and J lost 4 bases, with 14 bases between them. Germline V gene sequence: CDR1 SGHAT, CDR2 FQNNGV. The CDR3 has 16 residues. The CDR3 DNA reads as TGTGCCAGCAGCTTAGTGTCGGCGGGACCGTACAATGAGCAGTTCTTC. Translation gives CASSLVSAGPYNEQFF.

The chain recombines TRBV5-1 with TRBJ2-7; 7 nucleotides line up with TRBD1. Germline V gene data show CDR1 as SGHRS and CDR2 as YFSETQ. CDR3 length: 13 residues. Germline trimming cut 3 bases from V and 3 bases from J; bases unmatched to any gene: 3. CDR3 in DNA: TGCGCCAGCAGCTCCTCAGGGGGCTACGAGCAGTACTTC. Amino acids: CASSSSGGYEQYF.

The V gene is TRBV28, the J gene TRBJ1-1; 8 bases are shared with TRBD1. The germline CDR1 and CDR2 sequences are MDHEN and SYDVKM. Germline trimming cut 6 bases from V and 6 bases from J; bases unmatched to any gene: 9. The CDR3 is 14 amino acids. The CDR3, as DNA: TGTGCCAGCAGCAGTCTGACAGGGGTGCCTGAAGCTTTCTTT. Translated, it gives CASSSLTGVPEAFF.

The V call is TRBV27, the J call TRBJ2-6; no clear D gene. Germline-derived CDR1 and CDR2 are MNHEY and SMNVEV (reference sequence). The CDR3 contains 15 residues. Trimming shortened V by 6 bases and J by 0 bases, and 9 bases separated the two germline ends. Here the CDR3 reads CASRESASGANVLTF. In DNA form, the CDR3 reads TGTGCCAGCAGAGAATCGGCCTCTGGGGCCAACGTCCTGACTTTC.

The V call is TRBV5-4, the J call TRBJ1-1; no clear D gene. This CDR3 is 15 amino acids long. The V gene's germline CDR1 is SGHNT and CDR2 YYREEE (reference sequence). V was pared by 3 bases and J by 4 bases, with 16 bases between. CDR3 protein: CASSSPLELRTEAFF. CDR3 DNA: TGTGCCAGCAGCTCGCCTCTAGAACTTCGCACTGAAGCTTTCTTT.

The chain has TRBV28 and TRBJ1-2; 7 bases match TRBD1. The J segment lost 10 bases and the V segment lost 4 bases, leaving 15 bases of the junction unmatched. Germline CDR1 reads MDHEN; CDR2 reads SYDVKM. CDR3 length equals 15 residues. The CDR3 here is CASSYARGRGAVYTF. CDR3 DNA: TGTGCCAGCAGTTACGCCCGGGGCAGGGGGGCGGTCTACACCTTC.

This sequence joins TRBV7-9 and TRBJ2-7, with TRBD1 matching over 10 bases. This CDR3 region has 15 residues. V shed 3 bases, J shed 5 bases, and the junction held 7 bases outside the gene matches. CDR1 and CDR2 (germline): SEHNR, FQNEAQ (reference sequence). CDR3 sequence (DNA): TGTGCCAGCAGCTTCGCGGACAGGGGGTTCCACGAGCAGTACTTC. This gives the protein CASSFADRGFHEQYF.